The 14 T cell receptor beta chains listed next were all sequenced from one sample in a study of human T cells and chemical hapten exposure. MiXCR was run by TCRdb on the RACE reads, yielding one entry per CDR3 protein. The sample lists roughly 380,000 distinct CDR3 sequences; approximately 5.1% were seen once. The time point was: pre-sensitization, week 0. As to treatment: therapeutic diphenylcyclopropenone sensitization with weekly scalp DPC. The material sequenced was whole blood, taken in connection with sensitization to the hapten diphenylcyclopropenone (DPC). All receptors derive from a woman aged 50 to 60 with alopecia areata. Some clones in this sample may be carry-over from other donors' samples.

This clonotype was recorded many times. The genes are TRBV20-1 and TRBJ1-6; a weak D match, TRBD1 (6 bases). The V end lost 1 base, the J end lost 4 bases, and 8 bases lay between the germline ends. Germline V gene sequence: CDR1 DFQATT, CDR2 SNEGSKA (reference sequence). The length of the CDR3 is 14 residues. This CDR3 is CSARGTAYNSPLHF. The CDR3, as DNA: TGCAGTGCTAGAGGGACAGCGTATAATTCACCCCTCCACTTT.

The V and J genes are TRBV5-1 and TRBJ2-5; the D gene is possibly TRBD1 (6 bases). The CDR3 runs to 13 residues. In germline, CDR1 is SGHRS, CDR2 YFSETQ. V lost 4 bases and J 2 bases, leaving 9 bases between the germline ends. In DNA, the CDR3 is TGCGCCAGCAGCATCGGACAGCAAGAGACCCAGTACTTC. Amino acids: CASSIGQQETQYF.

This clonotype was detected only a few times. The CDR3 DNA reads as TGTGCCAGCAGCCCCATGGGGTCCTACGAGCAGTACTTC. Amino acids: CASSPMGSYEQYF. The rearrangement joins TRBV7-6 to TRBJ2-7, with D unresolved. The V gene lost 5 bases and the J gene lost 1 base, with 9 bases spanning the gap. The CDR3 is made up of 13 amino acids. The germline V gene has CDR1 SGHVS and CDR2 FNYEAQ. The full variable domain, rest sourced from reference TRBV7-6 and TRBJ2-7, is GAGVSQSPRYKVTKRGQDVALRCDPISGHVSLYWYRQALGQGPEFLTYFNYEAQQDKSGLPNDRFSAERPEGSISTLTIQRTEQRDSAMYRCASSPMGSYEQYFGPGTRLTVT.

This clonotype has at least ten counts. V is TRBV10-3 and J is TRBJ1-5; the D gene is possibly TRBD1 (5 bases). This CDR3 contains 12 residues. Trimming stripped 4 bases from V and 5 bases from J, with 6 bases between. Germline V gene lookup returns CDR1 ENHRY and CDR2 SYGVKD. The CDR3 region is CAISGGDQPQHF. Here the CDR3 DNA reads TGTGCCATCAGTGGGGGGGATCAGCCCCAGCATTTT.

This clonotype was counted ten times or more. J is TRBJ2-7 and V is TRBV6-5; 10 nucleotides line up with TRBD2. Germline V gives CDR1 MNHEY, CDR2 SVGAGI. V lost 2 bases and J lost 4; bases outside the gene matches: 8. The CDR3 length is 16 residues. The CDR3 loop is CASSYRTGTSVYEQYF. The CDR3 region has the DNA TGTGCCAGCAGTTACAGAACCGGGACTAGCGTTTACGAGCAGTACTTC.

In its sample, this clonotype was seen many times. V is TRBV6-2 or TRBV6-3 and J is TRBJ2-7; D might be TRBD1 (6 bases). The CDR3 spans 12 residues. The germline V and J ends were trimmed by 4 bases and 7 bases, with 11 bases remaining between them. CDR1 is MNHEY and CDR2 is SVGEGT in the germline V gene. The CDR3 here is CASSSPGQEQYF. CDR3 nucleotide sequence: TGTGCCAGCAGTTCCCCCGGACAGGAGCAGTACTTC.

The sample holds many counts of this clonotype. V gene TRBV7-9 combines with J gene TRBJ1-2, with a tentative D call TRBD1 (5 bases). The germline CDR1 and CDR2 sequences are SEHNR and FQNEAQ (reference sequence). V shed 1 base and J shed 3 bases, with 12 bases lying between them. The CDR3 has 15 amino acids. The CDR3 DNA is TGTGCCAGCAGCTTAGGGGGCAGGGCCGACTATGGCTACACCTTC. This sequence encodes CASSLGGRADYGYTF.

There are many counts of this clonotype. The chain recombines TRBV12-3 or TRBV12-4 with TRBJ2-3; no clear D. V was clipped by 5 bases and J by 2 bases, with 5 bases between them. The CDR3 has 12 residues. The DNA of the CDR3 is TGTGCCAGCAGTCCGACCACAGATACGCAGTATTTT. The encoded protein is CASSPTTDTQYF.

This clonotype was counted only a few times. V gene TRBV30 combines with J gene TRBJ2-1; 8 bases are a match to TRBD2. V shed 5 bases, J shed 5 bases, and the junction held 17 bases outside the gene matches. Germline loops: CDR1 GTSNPN, CDR2 SVGIG (reference sequence). The CDR3 is 17 amino acids. CDR3 coding DNA: TGTGCCTGGTTGGTCGGAGGGAGCGGGAGATTCAACAATGAGCAGTTCTTC. Translating it yields CAWLVGGSGRFNNEQFF.

This clonotype was observed many times. This chain uses TRBV28 with TRBJ2-5, with D perhaps TRBD2 (5 bases). The germline V and J ends were trimmed by 4 bases and 6 bases, with 9 bases remaining between them. The CDR3 spans 12 residues. From germline, CDR1 is MDHEN and CDR2 SYDVKM. The CDR3 sequence: CASSYGEKTQYF. The CDR3 DNA reads as TGTGCCAGCAGTTACGGGGAGAAGACCCAGTACTTC.

This clonotype appeared many times. The V and J genes are TRBV6-5 and TRBJ2-3, with TRBD2 identical over 9 bases. The ends lost 7 bases at V and 5 bases at J; junction bases unmatched: 10. Germline CDR1 MNHEY, CDR2 SVGAGI. CDR3 length: 15 amino acids. CDR3 sequence (DNA): TGTGCCAGCAAACCTAGCGGGGCCCATTTAGATACGCAGTATTTT. This encodes CASKPSGAHLDTQYF.

This clonotype was recorded a few times. The chain uses TRBV6-6 and TRBJ2-7, with 9 bases aligning to TRBD2. The CDR3 runs 17 residues. The V segment lost 2 bases and the J segment 3 bases; nucleotides outside the gene matches: 11. CDR1 and CDR2 (germline): MNHNY, SVGAGI (reference sequence). CDR3 nucleotide sequence: TGTGCCAGCAGTTACCTCAATCTTCTAGCGGGGAACTACGAGCAGTACTTC. It yields the protein CASSYLNLLAGNYEQYF.

This clonotype has more than one count but fewer than ten. The chain employs TRBV30 and TRBJ1-1, with D possibly matching TRBD1 (5 bases). Germline V gene sequence: CDR1 GTSNPN, CDR2 SVGIG (reference sequence). The germline V and J ends were trimmed by 3 bases and 0 bases, with 8 bases remaining between them. The CDR3 has 13 amino acids. The CDR3 bases are TGTGCCTGGAGATCAGGGTTGAACACTGAAGCTTTCTTT. Protein sequence: CAWRSGLNTEAFF.

This clonotype has ten or more counts. The V and J genes are TRBV3-1 and TRBJ1-2; D remains unclear. This CDR3 has 14 amino acids. V shed 0 bases and J shed 8 bases, with 13 bases lying between them. Germline CDR1 is LGHDT and CDR2 is YNNKEL (reference sequence). CDR3 sequence reads: CASSQDPGLRGYTF. The CDR3 DNA sequence: TGTGCCAGCAGCCAAGATCCCGGACTGCGCGGCTACACCTTC.